A single sample is the source of the 5 T cell receptor beta chains below, sequenced in a study of blood T cell repertoires in COVID-19. Only in-frame clones appear in the TCRdb table, and some are missing; sequencing was by immunoSEQ multiplex PCR. This sample has some 400,000 clones, with more than 65% found just once. Sequencing was carried out using peripheral blood. These receptors all stem from a human donor with acute or convalescent COVID-19. The donor label of this sample is uncertain.

The rearrangement links TRBV18 to TRBJ2-6, with TRBD1 matching 7 bases. V shed 3 bases, J shed 4 bases, and the junction held 9 bases outside the gene matches. The length of the CDR3 is 17 residues. Germline CDR1 is KGHSH and CDR2 is LQKENI. The CDR3 DNA reads as TGTGCCAGCTCACCCCCTCAACAGGGGTCCGGGGCCAACGTCCTGACTTTC. Protein sequence: CASSPPQQGSGANVLTF.

This clone was detected once. The V gene is TRBV4-1, the J gene TRBJ2-7; D may be TRBD1 (5 bases). In germline, CDR1 is MGHRA, CDR2 YSYEKL. With 1 base removed from V and 3 bases from J, the gap between germline ends came to 16 bases. The CDR3 is 16 residues long. This CDR3 reads CASSQGPDRSFYEQYF. Written as DNA, the CDR3 is TGCGCCAGCAGCCAAGGGCCCGACAGAAGCTTCTACGAGCAGTACTTC.

The rearrangement links TRBV7-9 to TRBJ2-7; 7 positions agree with TRBD1. Germline lookup yields CDR1 SEHNR and CDR2 FQNEAQ (reference sequence). The CDR3 loop spans 11 amino acids. V lost 4 bases, J lost 13 bases, and 7 bases stayed unmatched. CDR3 DNA: TGTGCCAGCAGCTCCGGGGACAGAGCTTACTTC. This codes for CASSSGDRAYF. Full variable domain (missing parts from reference TRBV7-9 and TRBJ2-7): DTGVSQNPRHKITKRGQNVTFRCDPISEHNRLYWYRQTLGQGPEFLTYFQNEAQLEKSRLLSDRFSAERPKGSFSTLEIQRTEQGDSAMYLCASSSGDRAYFGPGTRLTVT.

The chain couples TRBV5-6 to TRBJ1-5, with D unclear. The ends were cut back, 3 bases at V and 0 bases at J, with 10 bases in the middle. The CDR3 has 15 amino acids. The germline CDR1 and CDR2 sequences are SGHDT and YYEEEE. CDR3 protein: CASSSSGISNQPQHF. DNA of the CDR3: TGTGCCAGCAGCTCCTCAGGTATTAGCAATCAGCCCCAGCATTTT. Using reference TRBV5-6 and TRBJ1-5 for the parts outside the CDR3, the full variable domain is DAGVTQSPTHLIKTRGQQVTLRCSPKSGHDTVSWYQQALGQGPQFIFQYYEEEERQRGNFPDRFSGHQFPNYSSELNVNALLLGDSALYLCASSSSGISNQPQHFGDGTRLSIL.

This clone came up once. The chain combines TRBV5-4 with TRBJ2-3; D perhaps matches TRBD1 (5 bases). Trimming pared 1 base from V and 1 base from J, leaving 13 bases between. The CDR3 length is 16 residues. Germline V gene sequence: CDR1 SGHNT, CDR2 YYREEE (reference sequence). The CDR3 DNA is TGTGCCAGCAGCTTGAGAAAGGGGCAGGGCACAGATACGCAGTATTTT. Translation gives CASSLRKGQGTDTQYF.